This paragraph covers one T cell receptor (beta chain) sequence. This record belongs to a study of blood T cell repertoires in COVID-19. Whole-study context: Collection of acute and convalescent COVID-19 samples took place in the United States, Italy and Spain. The cDNA or gDNA used as material had been derived from T cells, B-cell-depleted T cells, or PBMCs.

Seattle patients were enrolled while actively infected and followed longitudinally. CDR1 is SGHAT, CDR2 FQNNGV, per germline. The CDR3 has 20 residues. V lost 0 bases and J lost 4; bases outside the gene matches: 21. Methods used by the authors: From reference gene primer amplification, estimates of nucleated cell counts were derived. Here immunoSEQ multiplex PCR was the method, and the copy in TCRdb shows in-frame clones only, minus some. The D gene and trimming were derived from the DNA, and the V and J assignments and clone size from that table. This table has more than 300,000 clones, around 90% appearing once.

V and J are TRBV11-2 and TRBJ2-7; 7 bases align to TRBD1. Sequencing used peripheral blood. This clonotype was obtained from a middle-aged woman with COVID-19, enrolled during active disease. CDR3 residues: CASSLDFRASRGRRGYEQYF. CDR3 in DNA: TGTGCCAGCAGCTTAGATTTCAGGGCGAGTAGGGGGCGAAGGGGTTACGAGCAGTACTTC.